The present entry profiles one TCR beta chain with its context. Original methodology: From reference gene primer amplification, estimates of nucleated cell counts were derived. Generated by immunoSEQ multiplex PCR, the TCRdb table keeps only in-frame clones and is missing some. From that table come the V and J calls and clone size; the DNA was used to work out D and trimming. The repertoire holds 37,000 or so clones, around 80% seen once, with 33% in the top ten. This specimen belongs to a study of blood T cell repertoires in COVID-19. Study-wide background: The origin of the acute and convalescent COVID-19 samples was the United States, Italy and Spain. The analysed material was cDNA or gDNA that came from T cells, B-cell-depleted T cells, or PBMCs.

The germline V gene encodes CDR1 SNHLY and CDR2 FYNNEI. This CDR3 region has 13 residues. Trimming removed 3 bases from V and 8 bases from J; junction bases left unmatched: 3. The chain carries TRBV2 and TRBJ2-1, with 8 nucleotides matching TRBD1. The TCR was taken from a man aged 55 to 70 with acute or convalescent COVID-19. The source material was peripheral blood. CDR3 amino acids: CASSDRGRDEQFF. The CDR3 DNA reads TGTGCCAGCAGTGACAGGGGGCGGGATGAGCAGTTCTTC.